This T cell receptor beta chain is from a study of OX40 agonist ivuxolimab in advanced cancers. This clone was recorded a few times. Only in-frame clones appear in the TCRdb table, and some are missing; sequencing was by immunoSEQ multiplex PCR. The sample has about 79,000 clones, approximately 91% seen once. The material was CD4+ or CD8+ T cells sorted from blood, obtained in a trial of the OX40 agonist ivuxolimab. The sequence derives from an adult with an advanced solid tumor such as melanoma, head and neck, liver or kidney cancer.

CDR3 DNA sequence: TGTGCCAGCGGACTACAATTAGGCTACGAGCAGTACTTC. This sequence encodes CASGLQLGYEQYF. This sequence joins TRBV6-5 and TRBJ2-7; tentative D call: TRBD2 (6 bases). Trimming removed 8 bases from V and 3 bases from J, with 14 bases in between. The CDR3 totals 13 residues. Germline-derived CDR1 and CDR2 are MNHEY and SVGAGI.